This T cell receptor beta chain was captured in a study of blood T cell repertoires in COVID-19. Study-level background: Italy, Spain and the United States were the sources of the convalescent and acute COVID-19 samples. T cells, B-cell-depleted T cells, or PBMCs provided the cDNA or gDNA that served as material.

This clone has a single count. V was pared by 6 bases and J by 0 bases, with 9 bases between. Germline V gene lookup returns CDR1 MNHEY and CDR2 SVGAGI. This CDR3 has 14 residues. Authors' processing steps: Counts of nucleated cells, estimated from reference gene primer amplification, were obtained. TCRdb keeps only in-frame clones here, not all; method: immunoSEQ multiplex PCR. V, J and clone size reflect that table, while D and trimming were determined from the DNA. The sample holds fewer than 250,000 clones, 82% seen once. The origin of this receptor is a woman in her 70s with acute or convalescent COVID-19. The sample consisted of peripheral blood. V gene TRBV6-5 combines with J gene TRBJ2-1; D is unclear. CDR3 in DNA: TGTGCCAGCAGCCGATTACTCTCCTACAATGAGCAGTTCTTC. Amino acids: CASSRLLSYNEQFF.